The rows below give T cell receptor beta chains drawn from one sample of a study of blood T cell repertoires in COVID-19. Only in-frame clones appear in the TCRdb table, and some are missing; sequencing was by immunoSEQ multiplex PCR. The sample holds approximately 200,000 clones, approximately 85% seen once. The sample consisted of peripheral blood. The receptors shown here come from a human donor with active or convalescent COVID-19. The donor label of this sample is uncertain. Each CDR3 is given with its conserved first and last residue. The D gene is left open where the match is weak. Size values are once, few and many counts, or a class for expanded clones, and some rows have none.

j_gene | v_gene | abundance | d_gene | CDR3nt | CDR3aa
TRBJ2-7 | TRBV7-8 | few | NA | TGTGCCAGCAGCTTATTAGCGGAGGTCCCCTACGAGCAGTACTTC | CASSLLAEVPYEQYF
TRBJ2-1 | TRBV15 | NA | TRBD1 | TGTGCCACCAGCAGAGAATTACCGGGACAGGGGTTTAATGAGCAGTTCTTC | CATSRELPGQGFNEQFF
TRBJ2-7 | TRBV12-2 | NA | NA | TGTGCAAGTCGCCGCCAGGGTTGGTCGGGAGTGGGGTACGAGCAGTACTTC | CASRRQGWSGVGYEQYF
TRBJ2-4 | TRBV18 | NA | NA | TGTGCCAGCTCGCGAATAGCGGAAAACATTCAGTACTTC | CASSRIAENIQYF
TRBJ1-4 | TRBV27 | NA | TRBD1 | TGTGCCAGCAGTAGGACAGGAAAAGGAGGTGAAAAACTGTTTTTT | CASSRTGKGGEKLFF
TRBJ2-5 | TRBV30 | NA | NA | TGTGCCTGGACCTCCCCCGGGGGTGAGACCCAGTACTTC | CAWTSPGGETQYF
TRBJ2-1 | TRBV10-1 | NA | NA | TGCGCCAGCAGTCGTTCAGGGGGGAATGAGCAGTTCTTC | CASSRSGGNEQFF
TRBJ2-5 | TRBV5-4 | NA | NA | TGTGCCAGCAGCTTGGCCGGTTCCCAAGAGACCCAGTACTTC | CASSLAGSQETQYF
TRBJ2-7 | TRBV3-1/TRBV3-2 | NA | NA | TGTGCCAGCAACCCCGGGGGATATAGCTCCTACGAGCAGTACTTC | CASNPGGYSSYEQYF
TRBJ2-1 | TRBV15 | NA | TRBD2 | TGTGCCACCAGCAGAGAATTAGCGGGAGGTTTCGGGGAGCAGTTCTTC | CATSRELAGGFGEQFF
TRBJ1-5 | TRBV7-9 | few | NA | TGTGCCAGCAGCTTTAAGGGGGACAATCAGCCCCAGCATTTT | CASSFKGDNQPQHF
TRBJ2-1 | TRBV7-9 | few | NA | TGTGCCAGCAGCTCAGACTACCTGTCCTACAATGAGCAGTTCTTC | CASSSDYLSYNEQFF
TRBJ2-5 | TRBV6-5 | once | TRBD1 | TGTGCCAGCAGTTCCGACAGGGGTGAAGAGACCCAGTACTTC | CASSSDRGEETQYF
TRBJ2-3 | TRBV28 | NA | TRBD2 | TGTGCCAGCAGCCCGGGACTAGCGGGGCCGATAGGGAGCACAGATACGCAGTATTTT | CASSPGLAGPIGSTDTQYF
TRBJ2-1 | TRBV9 | NA | NA | TGTGCCAGCAGCGTAGAAAGAATGGAGAGCTCCTACAATGAGCAGTTCTTC | CASSVERMESSYNEQFF
TRBJ2-5 | TRBV7-2 | NA | TRBD2 | TGTGCCAGCAGCCCAGGACTAGCGGGGTCAGAGACCCAGTACTTC | CASSPGLAGSETQYF
TRBJ1-5 | TRBV6-6 | NA | TRBD1 | TGTGCCAGCAGCCCCCCCCGGGACAGAGCAAATCAGCCCCAGCATTTT | CASSPPRDRANQPQHF
TRBJ2-2 | TRBV11-2 | NA | NA | TGTGCCAGCAGCTTACGAGGGGGCGGGGAGCTGTTTTTT | CASSLRGGGELFF
TRBJ2-7 | TRBV7-2 | NA | TRBD1 | TGTGCCAGCAGCTTCCAGGGGGCCTACTACGAGCAGTACTTC | CASSFQGAYYEQYF
TRBJ2-1 | TRBV19 | NA | NA | TGTGCCAGTAGTATAGCGGGGAACTACAATGAGCAGTTCTTC | CASSIAGNYNEQFF
TRBJ1-2 | TRBV6-1 | NA | NA | TGTGCCAGCCGTGAAGGTGGCTACTATGGCTACACCTTC | CASREGGYYGYTF